The sample holds many counts of the clone carrying this T cell receptor (beta chain). This record comes from a study of T cells in Graves' hyperthyroidism and ophthalmopathy. Diagnosis of hyperthyroidism was new in patients aged 18 to 65, and its duration was under 2 months. Amplification yielded TCR beta CDR3 regions, with RNA transcripts as the source. First-round RT-PCR with HTBI primers amplified the TCR CDR3 region. TCRdb processed the multiplex PCR reads anew with MiXCR; each CDR3 protein has one entry. The profile shows 280,000 or so distinct CDR3 sequences, approximately 26% of them singletons. Sequencing input: blood. The receptor comes from a middle-aged man with Graves' hyperthyroidism that later progressed to Graves' ophthalmopathy.

The CDR3 region has the DNA TGCAGTGCCCGGCAGGTAGCTGTCCACGAGCAGTACTTC. It codes for CSARQVAVHEQYF. V and J are TRBV20-1 and TRBJ2-7; D not resolved. The CDR3 is 13 residues long. Germline CDR1 DFQATT, CDR2 SNEGSKA (reference sequence). V was clipped by 6 bases and J by 5 bases, with 17 bases between them.